The clone carrying this TCR beta chain was detected only a few times. The antigen is not known. The entry originates in a study of graft-versus-host responses after intestinal transplantation. Overall study: The transplants performed in recipients were multivisceral, liver-intestinal, or isolated intestinal. All recipients got anti-thymocyte globulin induction, then tacrolimus and steroids for around three years.

Study results and limitations: Recipient marrow harbored GvH clones, some of which surfaced first in ileum or blood. Allografts of patients with graft-donor T cell macrochimerism showed high graft-versus-host to host-versus-graft clone ratios.

This CDR3 spans 17 amino acids. The V end lost 2 bases, the J end lost 4 bases, and 17 bases lay between the germline ends. Per the germline V gene, CDR1 is SNHLY and CDR2 is FYNNEI. Only in-frame clones appear in the TCRdb table, and some are missing; sequencing was by immunoSEQ multiplex PCR. Counted here are around 96,000 clones, approximately 92% occurring once; the ten biggest clones make up about 15%. The V call is TRBV2, the J call TRBJ1-4; the D gene is possibly TRBD1 (6 bases). The source of this sequence is a human patient who received an intestinal transplant, so some T cells may come from the graft donor. The sample here was PBMCs, taken roughly 450 days after intestinal transplant. CDR3: CASSENRVANGNEKLFF. The CDR3 nucleotides are TGTGCCAGCAGTGAAAACAGGGTGGCGAACGGTAATGAAAAACTGTTTTTT.